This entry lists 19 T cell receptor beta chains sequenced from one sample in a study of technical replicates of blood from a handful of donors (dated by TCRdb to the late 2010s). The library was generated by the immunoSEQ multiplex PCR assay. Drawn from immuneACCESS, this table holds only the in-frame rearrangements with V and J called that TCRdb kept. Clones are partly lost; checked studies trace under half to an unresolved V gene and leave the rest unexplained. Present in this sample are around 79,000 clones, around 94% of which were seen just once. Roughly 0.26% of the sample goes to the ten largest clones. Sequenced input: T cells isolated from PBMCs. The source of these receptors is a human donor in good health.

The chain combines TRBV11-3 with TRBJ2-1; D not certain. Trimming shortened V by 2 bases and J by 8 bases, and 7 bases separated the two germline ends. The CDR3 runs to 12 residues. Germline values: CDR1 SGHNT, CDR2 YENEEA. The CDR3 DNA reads TGTGCCAGCAGCTTACGCAGTGATGAGCAGTTCTTC. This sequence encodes CASSLRSDEQFF.

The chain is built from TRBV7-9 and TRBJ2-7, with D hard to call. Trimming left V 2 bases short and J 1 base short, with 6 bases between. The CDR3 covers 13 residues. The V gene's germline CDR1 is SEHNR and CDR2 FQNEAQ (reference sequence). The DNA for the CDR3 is TGTGCCAGCAGCTTATGGCAGTCCTACGAGCAGTACTTC. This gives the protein CASSLWQSYEQYF.

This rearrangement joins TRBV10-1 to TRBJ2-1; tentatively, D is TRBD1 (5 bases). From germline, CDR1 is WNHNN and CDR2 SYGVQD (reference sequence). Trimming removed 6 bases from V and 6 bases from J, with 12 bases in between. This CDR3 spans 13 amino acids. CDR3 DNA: TGCGCCAGCAGCAGGGATGGGGCCAATGAGCAGTTCTTC. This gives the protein CASSRDGANEQFF.

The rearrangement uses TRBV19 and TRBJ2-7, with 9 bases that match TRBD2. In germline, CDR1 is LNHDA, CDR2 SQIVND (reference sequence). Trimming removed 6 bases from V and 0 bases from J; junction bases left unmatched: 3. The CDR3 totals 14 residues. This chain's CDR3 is CASRLTSGSYEQYF. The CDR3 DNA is TGTGCCAGTAGACTGACTAGCGGCTCCTACGAGCAGTACTTC.

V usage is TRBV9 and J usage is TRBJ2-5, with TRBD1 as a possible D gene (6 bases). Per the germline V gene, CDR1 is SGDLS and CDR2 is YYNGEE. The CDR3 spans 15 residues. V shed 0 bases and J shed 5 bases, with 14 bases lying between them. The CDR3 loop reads CASSVGPQGGETQYF. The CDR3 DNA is TGTGCCAGCAGCGTAGGACCACAGGGTGGGGAGACCCAGTACTTC.

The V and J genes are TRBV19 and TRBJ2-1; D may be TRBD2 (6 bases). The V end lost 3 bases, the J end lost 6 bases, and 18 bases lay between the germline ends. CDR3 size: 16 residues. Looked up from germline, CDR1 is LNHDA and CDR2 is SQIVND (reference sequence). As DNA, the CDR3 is TGTGCCAGTAGTATGGTAAGCGGGCTAAGGGGCAATGAGCAGTTCTTC. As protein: CASSMVSGLRGNEQFF.

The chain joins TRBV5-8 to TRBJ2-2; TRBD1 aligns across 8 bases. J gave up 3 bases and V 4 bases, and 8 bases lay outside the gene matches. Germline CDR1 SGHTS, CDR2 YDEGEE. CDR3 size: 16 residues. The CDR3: CASSGTGTGYTGELFF. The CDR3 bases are TGTGCCAGCAGCGGCACCGGGACAGGTTACACCGGGGAGCTGTTTTTT.

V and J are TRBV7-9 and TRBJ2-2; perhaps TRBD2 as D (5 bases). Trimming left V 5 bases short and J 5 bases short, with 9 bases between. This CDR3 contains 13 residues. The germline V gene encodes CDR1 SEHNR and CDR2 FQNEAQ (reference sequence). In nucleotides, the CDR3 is TGTGCCAGCAGCCGAGGGTTGACCGGGGAGCTGTTTTTT. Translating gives CASSRGLTGELFF.

The CDR3 DNA reads TGTGCCAGCAGTACAGCGTCGCGGGTGACTGAAGCTTTCTTT. Translated: CASSTASRVTEAFF. This sequence joins TRBV6-6 and TRBJ1-1, with unresolved D. V dropped 5 bases and J dropped 5 bases, with 15 bases sitting between them. CDR1 and CDR2 from the germline V gene are MNHNY and SVGAGI (reference sequence). The CDR3 totals 14 residues.

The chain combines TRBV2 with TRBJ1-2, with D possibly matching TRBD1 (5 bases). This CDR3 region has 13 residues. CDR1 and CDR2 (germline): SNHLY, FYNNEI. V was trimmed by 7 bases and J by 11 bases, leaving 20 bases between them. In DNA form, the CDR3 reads TGTGCCAGCACCCCGGCGGGACTGAGACAGTACACCTTC. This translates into CASTPAGLRQYTF.

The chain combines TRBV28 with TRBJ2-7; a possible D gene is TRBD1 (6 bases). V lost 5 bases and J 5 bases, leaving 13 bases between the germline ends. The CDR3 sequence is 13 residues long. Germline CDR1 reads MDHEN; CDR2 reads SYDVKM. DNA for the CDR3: TGTGCCAGCAGTCCACAGGGTTCTGACGAGCAGTACTTC. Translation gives CASSPQGSDEQYF. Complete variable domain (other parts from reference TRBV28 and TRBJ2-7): DVKVTQSSRYLVKRTGEKVFLECVQDMDHENMFWYRQDPGLGLRLIYFSYDVKMKEKGDIPEGYSVSREKKERFSLILESASTNQTSMYLCASSPQGSDEQYFGPGTRLTVT.

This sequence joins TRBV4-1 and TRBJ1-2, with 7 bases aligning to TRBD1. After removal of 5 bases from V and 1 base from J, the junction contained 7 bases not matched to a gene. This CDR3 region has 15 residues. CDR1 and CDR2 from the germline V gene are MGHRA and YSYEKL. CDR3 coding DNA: TGCGCCAGCAGCGGAGGGGGCTTCGGTAACTATGGCTACACCTTC. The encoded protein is CASSGGGFGNYGYTF.

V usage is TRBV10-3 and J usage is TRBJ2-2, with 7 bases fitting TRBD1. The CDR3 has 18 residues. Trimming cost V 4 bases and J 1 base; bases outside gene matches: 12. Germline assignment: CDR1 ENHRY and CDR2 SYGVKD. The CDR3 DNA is TGTGCCATCAGTGGAGGGGGACAGACGACTTTGAACACCGGGGAGCTGTTTTTT. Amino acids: CAISGGGQTTLNTGELFF.

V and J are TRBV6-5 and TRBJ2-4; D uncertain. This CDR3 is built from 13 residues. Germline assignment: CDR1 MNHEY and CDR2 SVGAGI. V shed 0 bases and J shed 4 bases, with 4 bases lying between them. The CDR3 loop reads CASSYSSKNIQYF. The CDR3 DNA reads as TGTGCCAGCAGTTACTCCAGTAAAAACATTCAGTACTTC.

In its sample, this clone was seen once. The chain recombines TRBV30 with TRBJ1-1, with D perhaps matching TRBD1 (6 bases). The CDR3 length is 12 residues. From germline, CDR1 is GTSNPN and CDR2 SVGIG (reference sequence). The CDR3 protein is CAGAAPVTEAFF. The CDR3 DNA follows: TGTGCGGGGGCAGCGCCTGTCACTGAAGCTTTCTTT. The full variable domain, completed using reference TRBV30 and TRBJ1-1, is SQTIHQWPATLVQPVGSPLSLECTVEGTSNPNLYWYRQAAGRGLQLLFYSVGIGQISSEVPQNLSASRPQDRQFILSSKKLLLSDSGFYLCAGAAPVTEAFFGQGTRLTVV.

CDR3 protein: CASSLSNGYEQYF. The CDR3 DNA sequence: TGTGCCAGCAGTTTATCGAACGGCTACGAGCAGTACTTC. V and J are TRBV27 and TRBJ2-7; D gene ambiguous. Germline V lookup: CDR1 MNHEY, CDR2 SMNVEV (reference sequence). The V end lost 0 bases, the J end lost 3 bases, and 6 bases lay between the germline ends. This CDR3 contains 13 residues.

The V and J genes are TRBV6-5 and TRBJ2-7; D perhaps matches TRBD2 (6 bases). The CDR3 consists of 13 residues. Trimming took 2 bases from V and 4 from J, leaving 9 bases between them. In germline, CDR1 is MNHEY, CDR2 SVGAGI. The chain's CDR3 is CASSYGTGYEQYF. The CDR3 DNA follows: TGTGCCAGCAGTTACGGGACTGGATACGAGCAGTACTTC.

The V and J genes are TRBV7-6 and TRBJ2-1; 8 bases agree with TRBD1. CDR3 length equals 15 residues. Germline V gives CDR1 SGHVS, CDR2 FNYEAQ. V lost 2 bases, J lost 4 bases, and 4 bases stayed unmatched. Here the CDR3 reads CASSLQDREYNEQFF. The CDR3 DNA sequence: TGTGCCAGCAGCTTACAGGACAGGGAATACAATGAGCAGTTCTTC.

The CDR3 loop is CASSLFSRLGQGNTEAFF. Written as DNA, the CDR3 is TGTGCCAGCAGTTTATTTTCCCGCCTGGGACAGGGGAACACTGAAGCTTTCTTT. V is TRBV27 and J is TRBJ1-1, with 9 bases matching TRBD1. The junction had 10 bases not matched to a gene; V was cut back by 1 base and J by 1 base. CDR1 and CDR2 from the germline V gene are MNHEY and SMNVEV (reference sequence). The CDR3 contains 18 residues.